The 14 T cell receptor beta chains below come from one sample, sequenced in a study of blood T cell dynamics during melanoma immunotherapy. As for time point: week 3, after first cycle of checkpoint inhibitor. TCRdb's copy holds only in-frame clones and misses some; the assay was immunoSEQ multiplex PCR. The table lists approximately 11,000 clones, about nine tenths of them singletons. Source: blood, taken from a patient treated with checkpoint blockade. These receptors all stem from a human donor with melanoma.

The chain carries TRBV28 and TRBJ2-1, with TRBD2 as a possible D gene (6 bases). Trimming stripped 5 bases from V and 10 bases from J, with 15 bases between. Germline V gives CDR1 MDHEN, CDR2 SYDVKM. This CDR3 region has 13 residues. CDR3 DNA sequence: TGTGCCAGCAGTCCCCAGGGAGGTTGGGAGCAGTTCTTC. Its protein is CASSPQGGWEQFF.

This chain connects TRBV6-1 to TRBJ2-5, with 9 bases identical to TRBD2. In germline, CDR1 is MNHNS, CDR2 SASEGT. The CDR3 sequence is 13 residues long. V dropped 7 bases and J dropped 4; count of bases not matched to a gene: 4. CDR3 nucleotide sequence: TGTGCCAGCACCTTAGCGGGAGCAGAGACCCAGTACTTC. Its translation is CASTLAGAETQYF.

The chain combines TRBV14 with TRBJ2-3; D is unclear. Trimming shortened V by 0 bases and J by 9 bases, and 7 bases separated the two germline ends. In germline, CDR1 is SGHDN, CDR2 FVKESK. The CDR3 length is 12 residues. CDR3 in DNA: TGTGCCAGCAGCCAAGACCAAAGAACGCAGTATTTT. It specifies CASSQDQRTQYF.

This clone was recorded once. V and J are TRBV7-3 and TRBJ2-4, with D possibly being TRBD1 (6 bases). The CDR3 spans 13 residues. The germline V gene encodes CDR1 SGHTA and CDR2 FQGTGA. V shed 4 bases and J shed 5 bases, with 9 bases lying between them. CDR3 nucleotides: TGTGCCAGCAGCTCAGGACAGCAAAACATTCAGTACTTC. This sequence encodes CASSSGQQNIQYF.

The rearrangement links TRBV7-3 to TRBJ2-3, with D hard to call. V lost 2 bases to trimming and J lost 2 bases, with 5 bases between them. The length of the CDR3 is 13 residues. Germline lookup yields CDR1 SGHTA and CDR2 FQGTGA. In DNA, the CDR3 is TGTGCCAGCAGCTTACGGCCCACAGATACGCAGTATTTT. Translated, it gives CASSLRPTDTQYF.

Note on this clone: At one of its ends the junction is not consistent with the germline gene, which may arise from a read error. This rearrangement joins TRBV19 to TRBJ2-1, with D possibly being TRBD2 (6 bases). CDR1 is LNHDA and CDR2 is SQIVND in the germline V gene (reference sequence). The length of the CDR3 is 14 residues. CDR3 region: CASSAGTPYSEQFF. Written as DNA, the CDR3 is TGTGCCAGTAGTGCCGGGACTCCATACAGTGAGCAGTTCTTC.

This clone was observed once. The rearrangement uses TRBV6-5 and TRBJ1-3; unclear D gene. CDR3 length equals 14 residues. The germline gives CDR1 MNHEY, CDR2 SVGAGI. V gave up 8 bases and J gave up 0 bases, with 11 bases separating them. The CDR3 DNA reads TGTGCCAGCGGGCCAGCTTACTCTGGAAACACCATATATTTT. Protein: CASGPAYSGNTIYF.

V is TRBV21-1 and J is TRBJ1-1. TRBV21-1 is termed a pseudogene. The CDR3 spans 16 residues. CDR3 nucleotides: TGTGCCAGCAGCAAAGCTACGGGTTTGGTGTACACTGAAGCTTTCTTT. It translates to CASSKATGLVYTEAFF.

This clone showed up just a few times. V gene TRBV7-3 combines with J gene TRBJ1-2; D is undetermined. Germline CDR1 SGHTA, CDR2 FQGTGA. Trimming removed 1 base from V and 8 bases from J, with 14 bases in between. The CDR3 has 14 residues. The CDR3 nucleotides are TGTGCCAGCAGCTTAAACTCCGGCACGCGGGGCTACACCTTC. This gives the protein CASSLNSGTRGYTF. Looking up the rest from reference TRBV7-3 and TRBJ1-2 gives the full variable domain: GAGVSQTPSNKVTEKGKYVELRCDPISGHTALYWYRQSLGQGPEFLIYFQGTGAADDSGLPNDRFFAVRPEGSVSTLKIQRTERGDSAVYLCASSLNSGTRGYTFGSGTRLTVV.

V usage is TRBV5-1 and J usage is TRBJ2-7, with TRBD2 identical over 7 bases. CDR1 SGHRS and CDR2 YFSETQ come from the germline V gene. CDR3 length: 16 residues. V shed 5 bases, J shed 5 bases, and the junction held 16 bases outside the gene matches. The CDR3 coding sequence is TGCGCCAGCAGGCCCCCGGGGGGACTCCAGAGGCACGAGCAGTACTTC. Its protein product is CASRPPGGLQRHEQYF.

The J gene is TRBJ2-3, the V gene TRBV5-1; TRBD2 matches at 12 bases. Germline V gene data show CDR1 as SGHRS and CDR2 as YFSETQ. The CDR3 is 17 residues long. J was trimmed by 1 base and V by 4 bases; bases with no gene match: 7. The CDR3 loop is CASSLPGLAGGTDTQYF. In DNA form, the CDR3 reads TGCGCCAGCAGCCTACCGGGACTAGCGGGCGGCACAGATACGCAGTATTTT.

J is TRBJ2-4 and V is TRBV11-1, with TRBD2 identical over 10 bases. With 5 bases clipped from V and 1 base from J, the junction kept 2 bases outside the gene matches. CDR1 and CDR2 (germline): SGHAT, FQDESV (reference sequence). There are 15 residues in the CDR3. The CDR3 reads CASSPTSGAKNIQYF. The CDR3 nucleotides are TGTGCCAGCAGCCCGACTAGCGGGGCCAAAAACATTCAGTACTTC.

The chain has TRBV18 and TRBJ2-3, with a weak D call TRBD1 (5 bases). Germline-derived CDR1 and CDR2 are KGHSH and LQKENI. Trimming removed 4 bases at V and 2 bases at J, with 10 bases between. This CDR3 is 14 amino acids long. DNA of the CDR3: TGTGCCAGCTCACTGCAGGGTTCCACAGATACGCAGTATTTT. This codes for CASSLQGSTDTQYF.

The CDR3 coding sequence is TGTGCCAGTACCAATATGGGGGGACTAGCCAATGAGCAGTTCTTC. Translation gives CASTNMGGLANEQFF. V gene TRBV19 combines with J gene TRBJ2-1; TRBD2 aligns across 9 bases. V gave up 7 bases and J gave up 6 bases; unmatched junction bases: 10. Germline CDR1 is LNHDA and CDR2 is SQIVND (reference sequence). This CDR3 has 15 amino acids. Using reference TRBV19 and TRBJ2-1 for the parts outside the CDR3, the full variable domain is DGGITQSPKYLFRKEGQNVTLSCEQNLNHDAMYWYRQDPGQGLRLIYYSQIVNDFQKGDIAEGYSVSREKKESFPLTVTSAQKNPTAFYLCASTNMGGLANEQFFGPGTRLTVL.